This entry features one T cell receptor beta chain sequence. Its antigen is undetermined. At one end the junction does not follow the germline gene, possibly because of a read error. This entry belongs to a study of blood T cells in healthy people across ages. Study-wide findings and caveats: Unknown CMV status may confound age-related changes in expanded clones. Older age coincided with a roughly linear decline in TCR beta diversity per million T cells. Diversity estimates drawn from one million T cells were deemed underestimates.

For the second PCR, which ran for 7 to 11 cycles, a sample-barcoded 5' primer and a J-beta primer mix were used. Every sample gave at least 3 million paired-end reads containing CDR3. TCRdb used MiXCR to reprocess the 5' RACE reads, holding one entry per CDR3 protein. The table lists fewer than 800,000 distinct CDR3 sequences, more than 40% of them singletons, with about a third in the top ten. This sequence originates from a woman aged 60-70 years in good health. The source material was blood.

The CDR3 loop reads CAGSLEGLAGEGETQYF. The CDR3 DNA reads TGTGCCGGCAGCTTAGAGGGACTAGCGGGAGAGGGGGAGACCCAGTACTTC. The rearrangement links TRBV7-2 to TRBJ2-5; 14 nucleotides line up with TRBD2. The CDR3 runs to 17 residues. In germline, CDR1 is SGHTA, CDR2 FQGNSA.